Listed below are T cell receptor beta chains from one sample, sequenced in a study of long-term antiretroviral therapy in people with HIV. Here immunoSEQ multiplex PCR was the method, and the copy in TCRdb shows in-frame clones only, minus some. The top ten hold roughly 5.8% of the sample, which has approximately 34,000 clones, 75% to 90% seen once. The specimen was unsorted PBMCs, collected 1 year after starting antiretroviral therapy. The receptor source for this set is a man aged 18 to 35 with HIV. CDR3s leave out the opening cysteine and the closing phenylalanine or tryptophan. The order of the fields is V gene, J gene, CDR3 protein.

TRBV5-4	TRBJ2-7	ASSFGQGSYEQY
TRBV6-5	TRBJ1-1	ASTVTMNTEAF
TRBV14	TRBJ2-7	ASSQERGDEQY
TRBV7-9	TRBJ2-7	ASSLVGNDEQY
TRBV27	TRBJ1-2	ASSSNRPNYGYT
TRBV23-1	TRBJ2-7	ASSQPLGEDTLVDEQY
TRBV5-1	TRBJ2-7	ASSLTGVREQY
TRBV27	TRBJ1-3	ASRGQAGNTIY
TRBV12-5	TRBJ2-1	ASGLNPGTGNNEQF
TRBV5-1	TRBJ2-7	ASSFVGTGSREQY
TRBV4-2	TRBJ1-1	ASSQPRDTEAF
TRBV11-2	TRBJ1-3	ASSFDAGVGNTIY